This entry lists 17 T cell receptor beta chains sequenced from one sample in a study of T cells in Graves' hyperthyroidism and ophthalmopathy. RNA transcripts served as the template for amplifying TCR beta CDR3 regions. The study used the HTBI primer set for a first-round RT-PCR of the TCR CDR3. From the multiplex PCR reads, TCRdb called clonotypes with MiXCR, one entry per CDR3 protein. This sample has a few hundred thousand distinct CDR3 sequences, with about 13% found just once. Source material: blood. Receptor source: a man between 25 and 39 years old with Graves' hyperthyroidism that later progressed to Graves' ophthalmopathy.

The V gene is TRBV24-1, the J gene TRBJ2-3; the match to TRBD2 covers 9 bases. Germline CDR1 KGHDR, CDR2 SFDVKD. The trim removed 4 bases at V and 4 bases at J, leaving 14 bases unmatched. This CDR3 contains 18 residues. The CDR3 spells CATSDPSKGGGVPDTQYF. CDR3 coding DNA: TGTGCCACCAGTGACCCCTCCAAGGGCGGGGGGGTCCCAGATACGCAGTATTTT.

At least ten counts were recorded for this clonotype. This rearrangement joins TRBV11-3 to TRBJ2-2; 9 bases map to TRBD2. This CDR3 has 15 amino acids. V dropped 3 bases and J dropped 4; count of bases not matched to a gene: 3. The germline V gene encodes CDR1 SGHNT and CDR2 YENEEA. CDR3 nucleotide sequence: TGTGCCAGCAGCTTCGTACTAGCGGGCACCGGGGAGCTGTTTTTT. Its translation: CASSFVLAGTGELFF.

This clonotype was seen ten or more times. J is TRBJ2-1 and V is TRBV5-1; D is tentatively TRBD1 or TRBD2 (5 bases each). V shed 4 bases and J shed 3 bases, with 11 bases lying between them. This CDR3 has 14 residues. Germline CDR1 reads SGHRS; CDR2 reads YFSETQ. The CDR3 here is CASSRDRIYNEQFF. The CDR3 coding sequence is TGCGCCAGCAGCAGGGACCGCATCTACAATGAGCAGTTCTTC.

This clonotype was detected a few times. The rearrangement uses TRBV20-1 and TRBJ2-1; D is perhaps TRBD1 (5 bases). CDR1 is DFQATT, CDR2 SNEGSKA, per germline (reference sequence). This CDR3 is built from 14 residues. With 0 bases removed from V and 3 bases from J, the gap between germline ends came to 9 bases. The DNA of the CDR3 is TGCAGTGCTAGAGATCACAGGTACTACAATGAGCAGTTCTTC. Translated, it gives CSARDHRYYNEQFF.

The rearrangement joins TRBV29-1 to TRBJ2-3; possibly TRBD2 for D (6 bases). The CDR3 extends over 13 amino acids. Germline V CDR1 and CDR2: SQVTM, ANQGSEA. V was pared by 3 bases and J by 7 bases, with 14 bases between. In DNA, the CDR3 is TGCAGCGTTGATTCCCCTAGCGCATATACGCAGTATTTT. It specifies CSVDSPSAYTQYF.

The chain has TRBV12-3 or TRBV12-4 and TRBJ2-3; TRBD2 is a possible D gene (7 bases). Deletions cut 9 bases from V and 3 bases from J, with 13 bases between. The CDR3 loop spans 13 amino acids. CDR3 coding DNA: TGTGCCAGTGGTGGGGGGGCGACAGATACGCAGTATTTT. It codes for CASGGGATDTQYF.

The sample holds many counts of this clonotype. J is TRBJ2-7 and V is TRBV28, with D unclear. The CDR3 consists of 12 residues. Trimming removed 8 bases from V and 3 bases from J, with 11 bases in between. Per the germline V gene, CDR1 is MDHEN and CDR2 is SYDVKM. CDR3 region: CASRSLFYEQYF. The CDR3 DNA sequence: TGTGCCAGCCGGTCCCTGTTCTACGAGCAGTACTTC.

Note on this clonotype: A much larger clone differs by one base, so this may be a read error. For the CDR3, the DNA is TGCAGTGCTAGCCCCCACAGTATGAACACTGAAGCTATCTTT. It yields the protein CSASPHSMNTEAIF. The chain has TRBV20-1 and TRBJ1-1; D remains ambiguous. The CDR3 totals 14 residues. Germline lookup yields CDR1 DFQATT and CDR2 SNEGSKA (reference sequence).

The genes are TRBV5-1 and TRBJ1-2; TRBD1 might be the D (5 bases). V was pared by 0 bases and J by 2 bases, with 8 bases between. The CDR3 runs to 14 residues. Germline assignment: CDR1 SGHRS and CDR2 YFSETQ. The CDR3 DNA reads as TGCGCCAGCAGCTTGGGACAGCCGAACTATGGCTACACCTTC. Protein: CASSLGQPNYGYTF.

This clonotype was counted at least ten times. One end of the junction does not line up with germline, which may come from a read error. The chain is built from TRBV2 and TRBJ1-6; tentative D call: TRBD1 (6 bases). The CDR3 runs to 14 residues. The V gene's germline CDR1 is SNHLY and CDR2 FYNNEI. In nucleotides, the CDR3 is TGTGCCAGCACTGAAAGGGGGTGGTATTCACCCCTCCACTTT. Protein sequence: CASTERGWYSPLHF.

The chain is built from TRBV9 and TRBJ2-2; no reliable D call. Germline assignment: CDR1 SGDLS and CDR2 YYNGEE. This CDR3 spans 12 amino acids. Trimming took 1 base from V and 7 from J, leaving 5 bases between them. CDR3 bases: TGTGCCAGCAGCGTACCGGACGGGGAGCTGTTTTTT. This codes for CASSVPDGELFF.

In its sample, this clonotype was seen many times. This chain uses TRBV2 with TRBJ1-2; D not certain. This CDR3 comprises 12 residues. Trimming shortened V by 3 bases and J by 4 bases, and 6 bases separated the two germline ends. Germline V gene data show CDR1 as SNHLY and CDR2 as FYNNEI. In DNA, the CDR3 is TGTGCCAGCAGTGAGAGGAGCTATGGCTACACCTTC. Its translation is CASSERSYGYTF.

This clonotype was seen at least ten times. This chain uses TRBV12-3 or TRBV12-4 with TRBJ1-2; D might be TRBD1 (5 bases). V shed 1 base and J shed 2 bases, with 11 bases lying between them. CDR3 size: 15 residues. The CDR3: CASSLGQQINYGYTF. In nucleotides, the CDR3 is TGTGCCAGCAGTTTAGGACAGCAGATAAACTATGGCTACACCTTC.

This clonotype was recorded many times. This chain uses TRBV19 with TRBJ1-2, with 8 bases lining up with TRBD1. CDR1 LNHDA and CDR2 SQIVND come from the germline V gene (reference sequence). V dropped 5 bases and J dropped 7; count of bases not matched to a gene: 6. CDR3 length: 13 residues. The CDR3 bases are TGTGCCAGTAGTCCGAGACAGGGGTCTGGCTACACCTTC. Translated, it gives CASSPRQGSGYTF.

This clonotype has at least ten counts. The chain employs TRBV11-3 and TRBJ2-3; 10 nucleotides line up with TRBD2. Germline lookup yields CDR1 SGHNT and CDR2 YENEEA. V shed 3 bases, J shed 4 bases, and the junction held 4 bases outside the gene matches. The CDR3 totals 15 residues. CDR3 nucleotides: TGTGCCAGCAGCTTCGCCGGGACTAGCGCAGATACGCAGTATTTT. Residues: CASSFAGTSADTQYF.

The V and J genes are TRBV11-2 and TRBJ1-4; D remains unclear. V dropped 5 bases and J dropped 5 bases, with 18 bases sitting between them. This CDR3 has 16 residues. The germline V gene has CDR1 SGHAT and CDR2 FQNNGV. CDR3 nucleotides: TGTGCCAGCAGCGATGCTTTGGCAGGAAAAAATGAAAAACTGTTTTTT. This sequence encodes CASSDALAGKNEKLFF.

A word on this clonotype: Given a much more abundant clone one base away, this may be a read error. The chain carries TRBV12-3 or TRBV12-4 and TRBJ2-3, with a possible D match to TRBD2 (6 bases). The CDR3 loop spans 14 amino acids. The CDR3 protein is CVSSLEDYTDTQYF. CDR3 in DNA: TGTGTCAGCAGTTTAGAGGACTACACAGATACGCAGTATTTT.